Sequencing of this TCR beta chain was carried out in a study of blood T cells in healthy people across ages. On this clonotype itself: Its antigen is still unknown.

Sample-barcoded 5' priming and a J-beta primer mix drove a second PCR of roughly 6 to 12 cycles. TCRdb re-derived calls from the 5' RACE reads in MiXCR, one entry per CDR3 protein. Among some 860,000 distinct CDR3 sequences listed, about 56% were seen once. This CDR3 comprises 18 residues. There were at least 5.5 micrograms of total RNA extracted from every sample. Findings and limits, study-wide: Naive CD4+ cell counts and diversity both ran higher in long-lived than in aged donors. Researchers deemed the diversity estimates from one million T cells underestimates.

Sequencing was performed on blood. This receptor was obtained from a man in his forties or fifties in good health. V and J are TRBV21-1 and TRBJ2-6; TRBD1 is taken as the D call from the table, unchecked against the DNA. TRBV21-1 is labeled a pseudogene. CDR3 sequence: CASSTPGQGLSGANVLTF. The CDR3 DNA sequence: TGTGCCAGCAGCACTCCGGGACAGGGCCTCTCTGGGGCCAACGTCCTGACTTTC.